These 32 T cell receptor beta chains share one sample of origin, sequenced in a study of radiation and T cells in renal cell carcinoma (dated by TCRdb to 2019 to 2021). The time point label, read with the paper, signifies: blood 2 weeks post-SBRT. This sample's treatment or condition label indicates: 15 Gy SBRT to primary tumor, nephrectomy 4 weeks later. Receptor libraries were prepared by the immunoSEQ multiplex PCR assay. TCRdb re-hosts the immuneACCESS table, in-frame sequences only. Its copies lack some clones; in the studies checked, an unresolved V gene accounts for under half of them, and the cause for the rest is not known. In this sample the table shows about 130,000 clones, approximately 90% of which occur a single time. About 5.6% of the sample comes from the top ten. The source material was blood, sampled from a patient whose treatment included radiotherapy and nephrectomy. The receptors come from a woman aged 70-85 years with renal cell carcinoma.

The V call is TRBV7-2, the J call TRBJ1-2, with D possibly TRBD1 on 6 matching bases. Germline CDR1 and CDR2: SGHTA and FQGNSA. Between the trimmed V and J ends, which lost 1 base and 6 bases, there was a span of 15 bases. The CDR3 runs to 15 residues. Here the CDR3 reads CASSLGRGTNDGYTF. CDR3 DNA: TGTGCCAGCAGCTTAGGTCGCGGGACAAACGATGGCTACACCTTC.

CDR3 coding DNA: TGTGCCAGTAGTACCGGGGGACGGTCGCAAGAGACCCAGTACTTC. Amino acid sequence: CASSTGGRSQETQYF. The V call is TRBV19, the J call TRBJ2-5; weak D call: TRBD2 (6 bases). Germline CDR1 and CDR2: LNHDA and SQIVND (reference sequence). The CDR3 is 15 amino acids. Trimming pared 4 bases from V and 2 bases from J, leaving 14 bases between.

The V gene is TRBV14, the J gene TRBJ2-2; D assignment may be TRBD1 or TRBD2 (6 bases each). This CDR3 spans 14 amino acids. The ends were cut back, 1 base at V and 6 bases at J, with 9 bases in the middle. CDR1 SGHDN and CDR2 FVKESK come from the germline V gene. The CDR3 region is CASSQVGGPGELFF. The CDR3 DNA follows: TGTGCCAGCAGCCAAGTTGGGGGGCCCGGGGAGCTGTTTTTT.

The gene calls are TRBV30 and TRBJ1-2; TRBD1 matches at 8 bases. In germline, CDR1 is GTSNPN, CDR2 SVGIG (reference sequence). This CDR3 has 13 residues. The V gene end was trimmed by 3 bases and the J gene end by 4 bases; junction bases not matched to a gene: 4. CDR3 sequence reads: CAWSRGTGYGYTF. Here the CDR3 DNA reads TGTGCCTGGAGCCGAGGGACAGGCTATGGCTACACCTTC.

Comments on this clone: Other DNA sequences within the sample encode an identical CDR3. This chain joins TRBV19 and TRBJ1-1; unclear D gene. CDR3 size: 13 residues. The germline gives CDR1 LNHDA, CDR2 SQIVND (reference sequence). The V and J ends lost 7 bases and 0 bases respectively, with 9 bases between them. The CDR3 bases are TGTGCCAGTACCTCGAGCTTGAACACTGAAGCTTTCTTT. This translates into CASTSSLNTEAFF.

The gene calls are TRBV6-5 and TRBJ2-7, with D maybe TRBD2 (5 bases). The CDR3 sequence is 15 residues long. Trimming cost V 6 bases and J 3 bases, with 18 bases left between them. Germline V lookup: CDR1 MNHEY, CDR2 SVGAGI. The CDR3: CASRIDYLEIYEQYF. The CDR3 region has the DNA TGTGCCAGCAGGATAGACTACCTGGAAATCTACGAGCAGTACTTC.

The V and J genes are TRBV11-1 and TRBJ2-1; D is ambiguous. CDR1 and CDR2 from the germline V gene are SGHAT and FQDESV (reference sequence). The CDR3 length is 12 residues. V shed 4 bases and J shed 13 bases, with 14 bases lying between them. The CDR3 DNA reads TGTGCCAGCAGCTCCTCGCGCGAAGTACAGTTCTTC. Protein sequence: CASSSSREVQFF.

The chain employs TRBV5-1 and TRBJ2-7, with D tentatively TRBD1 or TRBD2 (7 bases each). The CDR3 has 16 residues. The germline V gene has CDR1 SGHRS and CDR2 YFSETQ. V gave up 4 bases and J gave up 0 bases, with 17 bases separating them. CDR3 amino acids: CASSPGEGAPSYEQYF. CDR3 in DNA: TGCGCCAGCAGCCCCGGGGAGGGGGCACCCTCCTACGAGCAGTACTTC.

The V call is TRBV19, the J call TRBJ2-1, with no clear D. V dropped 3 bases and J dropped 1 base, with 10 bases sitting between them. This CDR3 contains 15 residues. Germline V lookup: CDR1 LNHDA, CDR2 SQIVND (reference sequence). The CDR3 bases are TGTGCCAGTAGTATTGAGACACCGTCCTACAATGAGCAGTTCTTC. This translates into CASSIETPSYNEQFF.

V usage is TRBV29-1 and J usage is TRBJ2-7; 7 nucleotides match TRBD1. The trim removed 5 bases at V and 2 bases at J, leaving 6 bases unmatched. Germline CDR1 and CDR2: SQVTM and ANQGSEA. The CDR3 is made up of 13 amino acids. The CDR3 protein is CSVLRDRTYEQYF. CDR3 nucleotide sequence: TGCAGCGTTCTCCGGGACAGAACCTACGAGCAGTACTTC.

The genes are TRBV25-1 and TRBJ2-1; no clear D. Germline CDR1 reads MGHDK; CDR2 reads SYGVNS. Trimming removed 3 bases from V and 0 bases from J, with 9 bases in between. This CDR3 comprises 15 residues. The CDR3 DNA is TGTGCCAGCAGTGAGGGTGTTGGCTCCTACAATGAGCAGTTCTTC. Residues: CASSEGVGSYNEQFF.

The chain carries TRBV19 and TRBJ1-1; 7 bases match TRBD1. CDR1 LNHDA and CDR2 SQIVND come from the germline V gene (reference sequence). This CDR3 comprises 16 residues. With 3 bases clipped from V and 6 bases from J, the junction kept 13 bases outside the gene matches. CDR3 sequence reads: CASSMSLRGLGSEAFF. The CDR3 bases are TGTGCCAGTAGTATGTCTCTTAGGGGGCTAGGCTCTGAAGCTTTCTTT.

The CDR3 nucleotides are TGTGCCAGCAGCTCCCTAAATGGCTCACCCCTCCACTTT. The encoded protein is CASSSLNGSPLHF. The chain combines TRBV11-3 with TRBJ1-6; no clear D gene. V was shortened by 4 bases and J by 10 bases, with 11 bases between the two germline ends. The CDR3 has 13 amino acids. Germline CDR1 reads SGHNT; CDR2 reads YENEEA.

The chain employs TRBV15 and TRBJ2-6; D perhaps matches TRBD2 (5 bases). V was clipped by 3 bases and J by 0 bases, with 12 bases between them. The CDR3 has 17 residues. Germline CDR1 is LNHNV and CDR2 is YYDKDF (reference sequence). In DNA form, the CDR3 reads TGTGCCACCAGCAGTCGAGGGATACCCTCTGGGGCCAACGTCCTGACTTTC. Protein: CATSSRGIPSGANVLTF.

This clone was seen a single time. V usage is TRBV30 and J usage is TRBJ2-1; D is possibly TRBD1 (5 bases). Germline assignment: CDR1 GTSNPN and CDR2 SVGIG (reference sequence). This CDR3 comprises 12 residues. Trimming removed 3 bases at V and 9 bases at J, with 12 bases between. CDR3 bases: TGTGCCTGGAGCATCCCAAGGGGTGAGCAGTTCTTC. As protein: CAWSIPRGEQFF.

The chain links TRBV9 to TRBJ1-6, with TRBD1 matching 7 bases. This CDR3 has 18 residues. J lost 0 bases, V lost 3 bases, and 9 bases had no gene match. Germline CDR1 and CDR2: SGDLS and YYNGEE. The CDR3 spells CASSEGDRHSSYNSPLHF. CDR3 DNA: TGTGCCAGCAGCGAGGGGGACAGACATAGCTCCTATAATTCACCCCTCCACTTT.

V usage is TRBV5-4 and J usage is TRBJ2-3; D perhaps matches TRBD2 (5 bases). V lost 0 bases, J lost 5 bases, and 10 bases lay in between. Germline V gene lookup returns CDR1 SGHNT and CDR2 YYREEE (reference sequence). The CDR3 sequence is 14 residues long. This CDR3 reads CASSLGGGGDTQYF. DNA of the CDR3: TGTGCCAGCAGCTTGGGTGGCGGAGGAGATACGCAGTATTTT.

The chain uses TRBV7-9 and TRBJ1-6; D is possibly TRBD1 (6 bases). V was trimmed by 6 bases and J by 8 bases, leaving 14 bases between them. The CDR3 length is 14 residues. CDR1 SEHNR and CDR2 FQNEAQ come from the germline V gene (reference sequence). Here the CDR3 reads CASRHREVYSPLHF. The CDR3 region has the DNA TGTGCCAGCAGACACAGGGAGGTGTATTCACCCCTCCACTTT.

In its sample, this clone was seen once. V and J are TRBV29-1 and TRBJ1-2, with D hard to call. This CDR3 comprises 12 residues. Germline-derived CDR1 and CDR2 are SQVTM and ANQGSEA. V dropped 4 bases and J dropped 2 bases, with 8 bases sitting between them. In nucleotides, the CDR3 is TGCAGCGTTGTTGACCCGAACTATGGCTACACCTTC. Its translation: CSVVDPNYGYTF.

The CDR3 spells CASSFWVGGSYNEQFF. The DNA of the CDR3 is TGTGCCAGCAGCTTCTGGGTGGGGGGATCCTACAATGAGCAGTTCTTC. The chain combines TRBV5-6 with TRBJ2-1, with D tentatively TRBD2 (6 bases). Germline-derived CDR1 and CDR2 are SGHDT and YYEEEE. The CDR3 length is 16 residues. The ends were cut back, 2 bases at V and 1 base at J, with 13 bases in the middle.

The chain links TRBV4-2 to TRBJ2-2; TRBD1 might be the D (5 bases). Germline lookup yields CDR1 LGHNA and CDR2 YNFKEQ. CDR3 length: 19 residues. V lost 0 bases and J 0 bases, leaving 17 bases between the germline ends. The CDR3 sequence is CASSQDRWGSPANTGELFF. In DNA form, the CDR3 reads TGTGCCAGCAGCCAAGATCGGTGGGGCAGTCCGGCGAACACCGGGGAGCTGTTTTTT.

In nucleotides, the CDR3 is TGCGCCAGCAGCATAGCGGGGGGGTCCTACAATGAGCAGTTCTTC. This encodes CASSIAGGSYNEQFF. The V gene is TRBV5-1, the J gene TRBJ2-1; 11 bases fit TRBD2. This CDR3 contains 15 residues. Trimming took 4 bases from V and 1 from J; bases not matched to a gene: 1. Germline V gene sequence: CDR1 SGHRS, CDR2 YFSETQ.

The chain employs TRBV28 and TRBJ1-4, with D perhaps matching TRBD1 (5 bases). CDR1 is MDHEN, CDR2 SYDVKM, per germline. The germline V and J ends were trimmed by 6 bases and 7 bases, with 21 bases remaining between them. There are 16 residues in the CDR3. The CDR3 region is CASRSGRKPRGEKLFF. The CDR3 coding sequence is TGTGCCAGCAGATCAGGGAGGAAGCCTAGAGGTGAAAAACTGTTTTTT. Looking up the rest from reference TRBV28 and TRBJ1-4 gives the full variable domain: DVKVTQSSRYLVKRTGEKVFLECVQDMDHENMFWYRQDPGLGLRLIYFSYDVKMKEKGDIPEGYSVSREKKERFSLILESASTNQTSMYLCASRSGRKPRGEKLFFGSGTQLSVL.

CDR3 in DNA: TGTGCCAGCAGCCCGGGACAGGGTCCTGAAGCTTTCTTT. Translating it yields CASSPGQGPEAFF. The chain is built from TRBV27 and TRBJ1-1; 9 bases line up with TRBD1. The CDR3 runs 13 residues. The germline gives CDR1 MNHEY, CDR2 SMNVEV (reference sequence). V shed 6 bases, J shed 6 bases, and the junction held 5 bases outside the gene matches.

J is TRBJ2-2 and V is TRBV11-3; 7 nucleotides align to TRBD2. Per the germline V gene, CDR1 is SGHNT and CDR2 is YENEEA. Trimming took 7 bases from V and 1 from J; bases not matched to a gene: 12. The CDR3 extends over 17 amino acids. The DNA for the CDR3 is TGTGCCAGCAAGTGGGGGAGAGGGACTAAGAACACCGGGGAGCTGTTTTTT. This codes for CASKWGRGTKNTGELFF.

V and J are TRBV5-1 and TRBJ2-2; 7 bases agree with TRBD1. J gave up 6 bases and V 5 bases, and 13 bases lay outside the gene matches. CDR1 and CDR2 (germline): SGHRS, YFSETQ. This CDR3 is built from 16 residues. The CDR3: CASRKIQGSGSGELFF. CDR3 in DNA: TGCGCCAGCAGGAAAATACAGGGGAGCGGATCCGGGGAGCTGTTTTTT.

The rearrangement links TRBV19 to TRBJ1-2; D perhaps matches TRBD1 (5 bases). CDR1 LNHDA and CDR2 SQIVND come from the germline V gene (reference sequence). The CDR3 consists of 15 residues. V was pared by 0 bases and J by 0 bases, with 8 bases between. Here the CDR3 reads CASSIDWTSNYGYTF. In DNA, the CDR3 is TGTGCCAGTAGTATAGATTGGACATCTAACTATGGCTACACCTTC.

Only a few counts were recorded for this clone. CDR3 sequence (DNA): TGTGCCAGCAGCTTAGAGAATAGCAATCAGCCCCAGCATTTT. It is translated as CASSLENSNQPQHF. This sequence joins TRBV7-2 and TRBJ1-5, with D uncertain. The CDR3 length is 14 residues. Trimming took off 1 base at V and 0 bases at J, with 4 bases between the two ends. Germline V gene data show CDR1 as SGHTA and CDR2 as FQGNSA.

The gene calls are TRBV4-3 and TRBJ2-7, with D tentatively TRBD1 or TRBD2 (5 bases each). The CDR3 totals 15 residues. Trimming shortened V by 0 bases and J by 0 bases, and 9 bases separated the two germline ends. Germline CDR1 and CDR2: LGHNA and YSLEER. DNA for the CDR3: TGCGCCAGCAGCCAAGAGGGGACCAACTCCTACGAGCAGTACTTC. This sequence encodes CASSQEGTNSYEQYF.

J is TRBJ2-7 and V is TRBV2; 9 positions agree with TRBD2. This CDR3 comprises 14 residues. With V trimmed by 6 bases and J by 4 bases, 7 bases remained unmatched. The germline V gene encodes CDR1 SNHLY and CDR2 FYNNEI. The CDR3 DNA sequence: TGTGCCAGCAGAGGCGGGGGGGCCGGGTACGAGCAGTACTTC. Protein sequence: CASRGGGAGYEQYF.

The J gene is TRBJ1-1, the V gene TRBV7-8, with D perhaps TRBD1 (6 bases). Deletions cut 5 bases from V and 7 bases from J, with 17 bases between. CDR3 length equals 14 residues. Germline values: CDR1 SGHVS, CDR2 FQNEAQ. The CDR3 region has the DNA TGTGCCAGCAGCCGAACGATAGAACAGGGTGAAGCTTTCTTT. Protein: CASSRTIEQGEAFF.

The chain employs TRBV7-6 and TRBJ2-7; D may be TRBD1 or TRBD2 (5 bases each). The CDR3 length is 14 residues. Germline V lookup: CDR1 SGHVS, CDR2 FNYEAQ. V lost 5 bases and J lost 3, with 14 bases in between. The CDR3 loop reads CASSQGVAGYEQYF. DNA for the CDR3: TGTGCCAGCAGCCAAGGGGTGGCGGGCTACGAGCAGTACTTC.